The rows below give T cell receptor beta chains drawn from one sample of a study of T cell repertoires in cytomegalovirus infection. The antigens of these receptors remain unknown. TCRdb re-called the reads through MiXCR, storing one row per CDR3 protein. The top ten hold 12% of the sample, which has about 830,000 distinct CDR3 sequences, about 30% seen once. Sequenced material: cultured CD8+ T cells from PBMCs, taken from culture after CMV antigen stimulation. The source of these receptors is a human donor in good health (CMV status not recorded). Some clones in this sample may be carry-over from other donors' samples. Both conserved end residues are part of each CDR3. D genes are given only for firm matches. Clone size is stated in some rows and not others, as once, few, many or a class when expanded.

>TRBV2|14|.|TRBJ1-5|.
CASSEGQGSQPQHF
TGTGCCAGCAGTGAGGGCCAGGGAAGTCAGCCCCAGCATTTT
>TRBV2|14|.|TRBJ2-5|few
CASSKRTVEETQYF
TGTGCCAGCAGTAAAAGGACAGTGGAAGAGACCCAGTACTTC
>TRBV27|12|.|TRBJ2-6|many
CASSPGANVLTF
TGTGCCAGCAGCCCTGGGGCCAACGTCCTGACTTTC
>TRBV7-8|17|TRBD1|TRBJ1-5|many
CASSLLEPGQGDQPQHF
TGTGCCAGCAGCCTCCTTGAACCGGGACAGGGAGATCAGCCCCAGCATTTT
>TRBV12-3/TRBV12-4|16|.|TRBJ2-2|.
CASSFLLRGAPGELFF
TGTGCCAGCAGTTTTCTCCTTCGTGGGGCACCCGGGGAGCTGTTTTTT
>TRBV7-6|18|.|TRBJ2-3|many
CASSYGFGGDQLTDTQYF
TGTGCCAGCAGCTACGGTTTTGGTGGGGATCAACTAACAGATACGCAGTATTTT
>TRBV13|14|TRBD1|TRBJ1-4|few
CASSPDRGLRKLFF
TGTGCCAGCAGCCCCGACAGGGGGTTGAGAAAACTGTTTTTT
>TRBV7-8|13|.|TRBJ2-7|many
CASEGSSGYEQYF
TGTGCCTCCGAGGGGAGTTCCGGCTACGAGCAGTACTTC
>TRBV12-3/TRBV12-4|13|TRBD2|TRBJ2-7|.
CASSGTSIYEQYF
TGTGCCAGCAGCGGGACTAGTATCTACGAGCAGTACTTC
>TRBV10-3|17|TRBD2|TRBJ2-1|few
CAISESMAAGGYNEQFF
TGTGCCATCAGTGAATCTATGGCAGCGGGGGGTTACAATGAGCAGTTCTTC
>TRBV12-3/TRBV12-4|13|TRBD1|TRBJ1-1|.
CASSLQGATEAFF
TGTGCCAGCAGTTTACAGGGGGCCACTGAAGCTTTCTTT